These 8 T cell receptor beta chains share one sample of origin, sequenced in a study of control samples from healthy donors and cancer patients. Profiling relied on immunoSEQ multiplex PCR, and the TCRdb table lists in-frame clones only, not all of them. In the table there are around 100,000 clones, approximately 86% of which are singletons. Material for sequencing was blood. The receptors here all came from a man under 40 in good health.

The chain combines TRBV7-9 with TRBJ1-1; TRBD1 agrees at 9 bases. Germline V lookup: CDR1 SEHNR, CDR2 FQNEAQ (reference sequence). J lost 8 bases, V lost 3 bases, and 4 bases had no gene match. The CDR3 spans 13 residues. The CDR3 region has the DNA TGTGCCAGCAGCTTGGGACAGGGTGGAGAAGCTTTCTTT. Its translation: CASSLGQGGEAFF.

The chain couples TRBV28 to TRBJ2-3; D is ambiguous. The CDR3 is made up of 12 amino acids. Germline V gene data show CDR1 as MDHEN and CDR2 as SYDVKM. V lost 6 bases and J 6 bases, leaving 10 bases between the germline ends. The CDR3 reads CASRTPADTQYF. CDR3 nucleotides: TGTGCCAGCAGGACCCCCGCGGATACGCAGTATTTT.

The CDR3 region is CASSLRGEEAFF. For the CDR3, the DNA is TGTGCCAGCAGCTTAAGAGGAGAAGAAGCTTTCTTT. The chain combines TRBV7-3 with TRBJ1-1, with no clear D. The V and J ends lost 1 base and 8 bases respectively, with 8 bases between them. This CDR3 spans 12 amino acids. The germline V gene encodes CDR1 SGHTA and CDR2 FQGTGA.

V usage is TRBV5-6 and J usage is TRBJ2-1; 8 bases fit TRBD2. The V and J ends lost 0 bases and 4 bases, in that order; junction bases with no gene match: 6. From germline, CDR1 is SGHDT and CDR2 YYEEEE. CDR3 length equals 16 residues. The CDR3 protein is CASSLGRSGRYNEQFF. The CDR3 region has the DNA TGTGCCAGCAGCTTGGGAAGGAGCGGGAGATACAATGAGCAGTTCTTC.

V and J are TRBV11-3 and TRBJ2-2; D not certain. With 0 bases removed from V and 3 bases from J, the gap between germline ends came to 8 bases. The CDR3 runs 15 residues. Per germline, CDR1 SGHNT and CDR2 YENEEA. CDR3 loop: CASSLDDGYTGELFF. The CDR3 nucleotides read TGTGCCAGCAGCTTAGACGACGGATACACCGGGGAGCTGTTTTTT.

This chain joins TRBV30 and TRBJ2-3; 7 positions match TRBD2. V gave up 0 bases and J gave up 3 bases; unmatched junction bases: 9. The length of the CDR3 is 16 residues. Per the germline V gene, CDR1 is GTSNPN and CDR2 is SVGIG (reference sequence). The CDR3 loop is CAWSVIGGRMTDTQYF. The CDR3 bases are TGTGCCTGGAGTGTGATCGGCGGGAGAATGACAGATACGCAGTATTTT.

The chain employs TRBV7-8 and TRBJ2-2; 10 bases are a match to TRBD2. V was pared by 4 bases and J by 2 bases, with 4 bases of the junction left unmatched. CDR3 size: 16 residues. In germline, CDR1 is SGHVS, CDR2 FQNEAQ. In nucleotides, the CDR3 is TGTGCCAGCAGCTGGCTAGCGGGAGATAACACCGGGGAGCTGTTTTTT. Protein sequence: CASSWLAGDNTGELFF.

The chain uses TRBV5-4 and TRBJ2-5, with 14 bases aligning to TRBD2. Germline CDR1 is SGHNT and CDR2 is YYREEE (reference sequence). The CDR3 sequence is 18 residues long. J was trimmed by 1 base and V by 5 bases; bases with no gene match: 10. The CDR3 DNA follows: TGTGCCAGCAGACGACTAGCGGGAGGGAGGTTACGCCAAGAGACCCAGTACTTC. Translated: CASRRLAGGRLRQETQYF. Combining the CDR3 with reference TRBV5-4 and TRBJ2-5 gives the whole variable domain ETGVTQSPTHLIKTRGQQVTLRCSSQSGHNTVSWYQQALGQGPQFIFQYYREEENGRGNFPPRFSGLQFPNYSSELNVNALELDDSALYLCASRRLAGGRLRQETQYFGPGTRLLVL.